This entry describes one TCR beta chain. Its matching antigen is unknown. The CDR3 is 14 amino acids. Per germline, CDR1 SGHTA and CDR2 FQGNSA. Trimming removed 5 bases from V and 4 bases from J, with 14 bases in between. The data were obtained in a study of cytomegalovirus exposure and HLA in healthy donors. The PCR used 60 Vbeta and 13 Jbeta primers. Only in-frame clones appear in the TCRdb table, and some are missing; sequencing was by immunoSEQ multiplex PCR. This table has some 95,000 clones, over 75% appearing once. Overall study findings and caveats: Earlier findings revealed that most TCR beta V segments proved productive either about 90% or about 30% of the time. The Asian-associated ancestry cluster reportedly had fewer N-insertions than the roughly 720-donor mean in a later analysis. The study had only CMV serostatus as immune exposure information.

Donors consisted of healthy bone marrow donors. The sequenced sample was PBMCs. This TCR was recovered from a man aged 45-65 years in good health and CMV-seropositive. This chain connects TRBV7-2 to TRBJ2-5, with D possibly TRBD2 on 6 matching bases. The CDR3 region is CASSLQRGGETQYF. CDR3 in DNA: TGTGCCAGCAGCCTCCAGAGGGGAGGAGAGACCCAGTACTTC.